This TCR beta chain was documented in a study of technical replicates of blood from a few donors. Profiling relied on immunoSEQ multiplex PCR, and the TCRdb table lists in-frame clones only, not all of them. The sample lists roughly 87,000 clones, approximately 94% seen once, with about 0.25% in the top ten. The CDR3 has 14 amino acids. Trimming removed 1 base from V and 7 bases from J, with 13 bases in between. CDR1 and CDR2 (germline): MDHEN, SYDVKM. The V and J genes are TRBV28 and TRBJ1-1, with D unclear. The TCR sequence derives from a human donor in good health. The specimen was T cells isolated from PBMCs. The CDR3 DNA reads TGTGCCAGCAGTTTATCGGAACCGCGGTTTGAAGCTTTCTTT. This encodes CASSLSEPRFEAFF.